These 24 T cell receptor beta chains came from one sample sequenced in a study of vaccination effects on CD4 cells after COVID-19. Their antigens are not known. This table comes from immunoSEQ multiplex PCR, and its TCRdb copy is limited to in-frame clones, with some not included. The sample holds about 28,000 clones, around 79% seen once. Antigen-specific CD4+ T cells expanded by the ViraFEST assay with viral peptide pools were then sequenced. The culture ran for approximately nine days before CD4+ T cells were isolated. The participants, recipients of two vaccine doses, got either BNT162b2 or mRNA-1273. The sequences come from CD4+ T cells from PBMCs cultured with HCoV-NL63 spike peptides, collected after COVID-19 vaccination. These receptors came from a human donor who received a COVID-19 vaccine.

This clone was detected only a few times. The genes are TRBV6-5 and TRBJ1-4; D remains unclear. The ends were cut back, 10 bases at V and 0 bases at J, with 9 bases in the middle. Germline CDR1 reads MNHEY; CDR2 reads SVGAGI. This CDR3 is built from 13 residues. The DNA of the CDR3 is TGTGCCATACGCCAGGCAACTAATGAAAAACTGTTTTTT. Its protein is CAIRQATNEKLFF.

The genes are TRBV10-1 and TRBJ2-5; TRBD2 matches at 14 bases. This CDR3 has 16 residues. Germline trimming cut 3 bases from V and 2 bases from J; bases unmatched to any gene: 2. In germline, CDR1 is WNHNN, CDR2 SYGVQD (reference sequence). In DNA, the CDR3 is TGCGCCAGCAGTGACGGACTAGCGGGGGGACAAGAGACCCAGTACTTC. Its translation: CASSDGLAGGQETQYF.

As DNA, the CDR3 is TGTGCCAGCAGTTTTCAGTCGGATAGCAATCAGCCCCAGCATTTT. The encoded protein is CASSFQSDSNQPQHF. The V and J genes are TRBV27 and TRBJ1-5, with D unclear. Trimming stripped 3 bases from V and 0 bases from J, with 9 bases between. The CDR3 is 15 amino acids. CDR1 is MNHEY and CDR2 is SMNVEV in the germline V gene (reference sequence).

The chain is built from TRBV4-1 and TRBJ2-5, with 11 bases identical to TRBD2. The CDR3 totals 21 residues. Germline trimming cut 1 base from V and 4 bases from J; bases unmatched to any gene: 20. Germline V gene lookup returns CDR1 MGHRA and CDR2 YSYEKL. In nucleotides, the CDR3 is TGCGCCAGCAGCCAAGTTTCATCGATGATAGCGGGGGGGCGGAAAGGAGAGACCCAGTACTTC. This sequence encodes CASSQVSSMIAGGRKGETQYF.

The chain's CDR3 is CASSLFTVLVNTIYF. CDR3 nucleotide sequence: TGTGCCAGCAGCTTATTCACGGTCCTTGTAAACACCATATATTTT. V gene TRBV11-2 combines with J gene TRBJ1-3; D gene unclear. Germline V gene data show CDR1 as SGHAT and CDR2 as FQNNGV. With 2 bases removed from V and 6 bases from J, the gap between germline ends came to 14 bases. This CDR3 comprises 15 residues.

The chain couples TRBV7-9 to TRBJ1-2; D may be TRBD1 (5 bases). This CDR3 contains 13 residues. The V gene's germline CDR1 is SEHNR and CDR2 FQNEAQ (reference sequence). V shed 4 bases and J shed 7 bases, with 13 bases lying between them. The CDR3 reads CASSSDGGGGYTF. DNA for the CDR3: TGTGCCAGCAGCTCCGACGGGGGGGGTGGCTACACCTTC.

This rearrangement joins TRBV11-3 to TRBJ2-2; no reliable D call. Germline CDR1 and CDR2: SGHNT and YENEEA. V lost 0 bases and J lost 0, with 14 bases in between. The CDR3 has 18 residues. In DNA, the CDR3 is TGTGCCAGCAGCTTAGATCAATCCGGCAGCGCGAACACCGGGGAGCTGTTTTTT. Amino acid sequence: CASSLDQSGSANTGELFF.

The J gene is TRBJ2-3, the V gene TRBV7-9; TRBD1 or TRBD2 may be the D gene (5 bases each). The V and J ends lost 1 base and 3 bases respectively, with 14 bases between them. CDR1 and CDR2 (germline): SEHNR, FQNEAQ (reference sequence). The length of the CDR3 is 16 residues. CDR3 sequence (DNA): TGTGCCAGCAGCTTAGGATGGGGGAAGCTGACAGATACGCAGTATTTT. This translates into CASSLGWGKLTDTQYF.

This clone is medium-sized (0.01 to 0.1%). The CDR3 DNA reads as TGCGCCAGCAGCTACGGACGGTCTGAGGGGCACAATGAGCAGTTCTTC. It is translated as CASSYGRSEGHNEQFF. The chain links TRBV5-1 to TRBJ2-1; D possibly uses TRBD1 or TRBD2 (5 bases each). Germline loops: CDR1 SGHRS, CDR2 YFSETQ. The CDR3 is 16 amino acids. V lost 3 bases and J 5 bases, leaving 18 bases between the germline ends.

This clone has a single count. This rearrangement joins TRBV19 to TRBJ1-2; D is unresolved. The CDR3 runs 12 residues. Germline CDR1 is LNHDA and CDR2 is SQIVND (reference sequence). Trimming took 3 bases from V and 7 from J, leaving 9 bases between them. The CDR3 sequence: CASSIRAVGYTF. DNA of the CDR3: TGTGCCAGTAGTATTAGAGCTGTTGGCTACACCTTC. The whole variable domain, remainder taken from reference TRBV19 and TRBJ1-2, is DGGITQSPKYLFRKEGQNVTLSCEQNLNHDAMYWYRQDPGQGLRLIYYSQIVNDFQKGDIAEGYSVSREKKESFPLTVTSAQKNPTAFYLCASSIRAVGYTFGSGTRLTVV.

This sequence joins TRBV9 and TRBJ2-7; 9 bases fit TRBD2. The CDR3 length is 15 residues. The V and J ends lost 0 bases and 4 bases, in that order; junction bases with no gene match: 5. Germline loops: CDR1 SGDLS, CDR2 YYNGEE. The CDR3 DNA reads as TGTGCCAGCAGCGTAGCGACTAGCGGAATATACGAGCAGTACTTC. Its protein product is CASSVATSGIYEQYF.

The chain combines TRBV18 with TRBJ2-5; either TRBD1 or TRBD2 may supply D (5 bases each). This CDR3 has 13 residues. Looked up from germline, CDR1 is KGHSH and CDR2 is LQKENI. The germline V and J ends were trimmed by 3 bases and 5 bases, with 10 bases remaining between them. CDR3 in DNA: TGTGCCAGCTCACCTGGGGGTTTGGAGACCCAGTACTTC. Encoded protein: CASSPGGLETQYF.

CDR3 amino acids: CASSVIRADTQYF. The DNA for the CDR3 is TGTGCCAGCAGCGTCATAAGGGCAGATACGCAGTATTTT. The chain links TRBV9 to TRBJ2-3; D is unclear. There are 13 residues in the CDR3. Trimming left V 2 bases short and J 4 bases short, with 8 bases between. Germline assignment: CDR1 SGDLS and CDR2 YYNGEE.

The chain combines TRBV19 with TRBJ2-6, with TRBD2 identical over 13 bases. The V gene's germline CDR1 is LNHDA and CDR2 SQIVND (reference sequence). CDR3 length: 22 amino acids. V gave up 1 base and J gave up 0 bases; unmatched junction bases: 12. For the CDR3, the DNA is TGTGCCAGTAGTATAGTTCTCAGGACTAGCGGGGGCTTAAGCTCTGGGGCCAACGTCCTGACTTTC. Translating gives CASSIVLRTSGGLSSGANVLTF.

V and J are TRBV5-1 and TRBJ1-1; D ambiguous. V dropped 1 base and J dropped 1 base, with 5 bases sitting between them. Germline V CDR1 and CDR2: SGHRS, YFSETQ. The CDR3 totals 13 residues. The CDR3 reads CASSLWENTEAFF. The CDR3 DNA reads as TGCGCCAGCAGCTTGTGGGAGAACACTGAAGCTTTCTTT.

The chain employs TRBV5-4 and TRBJ2-7, with unresolved D. Germline V gene data show CDR1 as SGHNT and CDR2 as YYREEE (reference sequence). Between the trimmed V and J ends, which lost 2 bases and 0 bases, there was a span of 12 bases. This CDR3 is 15 amino acids long. The CDR3 protein is CASSFQLSSSYEQYF. The CDR3 DNA reads TGTGCCAGCAGCTTTCAACTTTCTAGCTCCTACGAGCAGTACTTC.

The chain couples TRBV6-4 to TRBJ1-5, with D unclear. The germline V gene has CDR1 MRHNA and CDR2 SNTAGT. This CDR3 has 16 residues. The V and J ends lost 2 bases and 8 bases respectively, with 19 bases between them. The CDR3 bases are TGTGCCAGCAGTGACAGAGCATATGCGGATTTGGAGCCCCAGCATTTT. Translating gives CASSDRAYADLEPQHF.

The chain recombines TRBV6-5 with TRBJ2-7; D is unclear. V lost 8 bases and J 2 bases, leaving 13 bases between the germline ends. CDR3 length: 13 amino acids. Germline V gene sequence: CDR1 MNHEY, CDR2 SVGAGI. In DNA form, the CDR3 reads TGTGCCAGCGCCCTTGCGGAGCCCTACGAGCAGTACTTC. Translation gives CASALAEPYEQYF.

The V gene is TRBV4-2, the J gene TRBJ2-7; TRBD2 aligns across 7 bases. V was clipped by 4 bases and J by 4 bases; unmatched bases: 13. The CDR3 has 16 residues. CDR1 is LGHNA and CDR2 is YNFKEQ in the germline V gene. CDR3: CASSRRNQRDSYEQYF. The CDR3, as DNA: TGTGCCAGCAGCCGCAGGAATCAGCGGGATTCGTACGAGCAGTACTTC.

The chain couples TRBV4-1 to TRBJ1-1; 12 bases line up with TRBD1. Germline V gene sequence: CDR1 MGHRA, CDR2 YSYEKL. CDR3 size: 15 residues. The V segment lost 0 bases and the J segment 9 bases; nucleotides outside the gene matches: 5. The CDR3 bases are TGCGCCAGCAGCCAAGAGGGACAGGGGGCGAGAAAAGCTTTCTTT. Residues: CASSQEGQGARKAFF.

The CDR3, as DNA: TGTGCCAGCAGCCCCGAGCCTGGACTAGCGGGAGGTAGAGGAGAGACCCAGTACTTC. It translates to CASSPEPGLAGGRGETQYF. The chain recombines TRBV3-1 (or the pseudogene TRBV3-2) with TRBJ2-5, with 14 bases aligning to TRBD2. Germline CDR1 reads LGHDT; CDR2 reads YNNKEL (reference sequence). The CDR3 is 19 residues long. Unmatched junction bases numbered 14, after V lost 4 bases and J lost 4 bases.

V and J are TRBV6-6 and TRBJ2-3; 11 bases fit TRBD2. Trimming at V came to 6 bases and at J to 2 bases, leaving 7 bases not matched to a gene. Germline lookup yields CDR1 MNHNY and CDR2 SVGAGI (reference sequence). The CDR3 runs 16 residues. In nucleotides, the CDR3 is TGTGCCAGCAGACCCCTAGCGGGGGGTTTCACAGATACGCAGTATTTT. Translating it yields CASRPLAGGFTDTQYF.

This clone occurred a few times. The CDR3 DNA sequence: TGTGCCAGCAGGTGGGGGACAGGGCGCAACTATGGCTACACCTTC. Translating gives CASRWGTGRNYGYTF. This rearrangement joins TRBV5-5 to TRBJ1-2, with 9 positions matching TRBD1. The V gene's germline CDR1 is SGHKS and CDR2 YYEKEE (reference sequence). The J segment lost 2 bases and the V segment lost 5 bases, leaving 7 bases of the junction unmatched. The CDR3 is 15 amino acids.

By sample fraction, this clone is medium-sized. V is TRBV11-3 and J is TRBJ2-1; possible D gene TRBD1, 6 bases. Between the trimmed V and J ends, which lost 0 bases and 0 bases, there was a span of 6 bases. CDR3 length equals 15 residues. Germline V lookup: CDR1 SGHNT, CDR2 YENEEA. CDR3 DNA: TGTGCCAGCAGCTTAGAACAGGGCTCCTACAATGAGCAGTTCTTC. Protein: CASSLEQGSYNEQFF.